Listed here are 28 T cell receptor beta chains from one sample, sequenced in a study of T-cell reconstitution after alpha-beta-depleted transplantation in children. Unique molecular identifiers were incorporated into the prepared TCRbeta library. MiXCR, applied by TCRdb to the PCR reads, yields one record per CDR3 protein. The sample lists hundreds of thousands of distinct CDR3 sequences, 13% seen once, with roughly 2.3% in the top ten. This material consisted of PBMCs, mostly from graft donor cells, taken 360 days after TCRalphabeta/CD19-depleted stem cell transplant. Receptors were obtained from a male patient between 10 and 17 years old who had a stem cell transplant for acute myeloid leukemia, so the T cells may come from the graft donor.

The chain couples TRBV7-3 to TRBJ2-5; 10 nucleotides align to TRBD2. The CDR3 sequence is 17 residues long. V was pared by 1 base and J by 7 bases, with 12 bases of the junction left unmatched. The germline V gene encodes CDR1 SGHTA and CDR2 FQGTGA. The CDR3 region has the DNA TGTGCCAGCAGCTTAATTGGGGTAGCGGGAGGAATAGGGACCCAGTACTTC. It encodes CASSLIGVAGGIGTQYF.

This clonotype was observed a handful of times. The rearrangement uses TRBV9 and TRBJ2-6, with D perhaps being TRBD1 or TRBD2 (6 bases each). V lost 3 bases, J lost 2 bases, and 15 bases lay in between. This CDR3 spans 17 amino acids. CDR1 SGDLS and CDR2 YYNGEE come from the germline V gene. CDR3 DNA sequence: TGTGCCAGCAGCGCAAATCCGGGGGCTACTGGGGCCAACGTCCTGACTTTC. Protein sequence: CASSANPGATGANVLTF.

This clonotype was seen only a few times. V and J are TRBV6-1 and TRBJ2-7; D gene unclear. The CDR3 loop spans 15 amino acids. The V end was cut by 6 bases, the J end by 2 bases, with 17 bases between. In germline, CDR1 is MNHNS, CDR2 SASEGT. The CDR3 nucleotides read TGTGCCAGCAGCCTCAGATTAGCTCCGACCTACGAGCAGTACTTC. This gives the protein CASSLRLAPTYEQYF.

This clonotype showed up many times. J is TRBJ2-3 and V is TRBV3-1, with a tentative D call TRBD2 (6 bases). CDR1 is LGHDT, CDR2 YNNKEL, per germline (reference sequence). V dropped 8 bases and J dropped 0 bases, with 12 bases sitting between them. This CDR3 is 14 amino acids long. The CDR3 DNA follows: TGTGCCAGCGGGGCCGGGACTAGCACAGATACGCAGTATTTT. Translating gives CASGAGTSTDTQYF.

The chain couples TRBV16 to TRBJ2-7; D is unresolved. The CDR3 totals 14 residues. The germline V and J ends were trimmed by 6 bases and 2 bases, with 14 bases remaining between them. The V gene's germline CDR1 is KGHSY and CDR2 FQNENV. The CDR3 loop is CASRPLGPAYEQYF. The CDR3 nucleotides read TGTGCCAGCAGGCCCCTAGGGCCAGCCTACGAGCAGTACTTC.

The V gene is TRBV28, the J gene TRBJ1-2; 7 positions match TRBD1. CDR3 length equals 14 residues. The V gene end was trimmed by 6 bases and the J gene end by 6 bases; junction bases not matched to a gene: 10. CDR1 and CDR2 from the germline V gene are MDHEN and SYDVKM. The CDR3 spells CASRPQGQGDGYTF. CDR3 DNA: TGTGCCAGCAGGCCACAAGGGCAGGGGGATGGCTACACCTTC.

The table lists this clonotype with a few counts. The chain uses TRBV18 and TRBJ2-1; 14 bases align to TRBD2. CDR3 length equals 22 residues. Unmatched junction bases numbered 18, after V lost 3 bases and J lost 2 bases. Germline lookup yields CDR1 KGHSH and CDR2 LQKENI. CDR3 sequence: CASSPWTGGAGLAGVTYNEQFF. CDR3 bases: TGTGCCAGCTCACCGTGGACAGGGGGCGCGGGACTAGCGGGAGTCACCTACAATGAGCAGTTCTTC.

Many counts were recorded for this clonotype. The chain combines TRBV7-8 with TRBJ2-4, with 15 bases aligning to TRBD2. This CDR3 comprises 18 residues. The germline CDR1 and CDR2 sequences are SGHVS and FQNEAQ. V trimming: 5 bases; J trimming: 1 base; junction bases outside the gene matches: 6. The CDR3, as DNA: TGTGCCAGCAGCCCAGGACTAGCGGGAGGGCCGGCCAAAAACATTCAGTACTTC. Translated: CASSPGLAGGPAKNIQYF.

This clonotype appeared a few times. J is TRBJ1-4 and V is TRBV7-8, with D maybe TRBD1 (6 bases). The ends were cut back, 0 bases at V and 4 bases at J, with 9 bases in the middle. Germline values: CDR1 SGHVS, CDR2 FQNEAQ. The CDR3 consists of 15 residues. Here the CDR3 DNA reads TGTGCCAGCAGCTTAGCTTGGACAGTTAATGAAAAACTGTTTTTT. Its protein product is CASSLAWTVNEKLFF.

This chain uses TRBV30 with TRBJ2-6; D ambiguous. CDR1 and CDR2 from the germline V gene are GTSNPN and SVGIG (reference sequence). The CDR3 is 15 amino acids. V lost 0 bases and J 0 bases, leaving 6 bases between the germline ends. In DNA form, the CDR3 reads TGTGCCTGGAGTGTAGCCCGCTCTGGGGCCAACGTCCTGACTTTC. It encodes CAWSVARSGANVLTF.

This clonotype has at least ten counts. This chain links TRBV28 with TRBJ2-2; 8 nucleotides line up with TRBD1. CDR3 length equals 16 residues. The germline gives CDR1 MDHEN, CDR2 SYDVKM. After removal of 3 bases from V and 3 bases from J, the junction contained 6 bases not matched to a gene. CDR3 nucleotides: TGTGCCAGCAGTTTGAGGCAGGGGGCTCACACCGGGGAGCTGTTTTTT. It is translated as CASSLRQGAHTGELFF.

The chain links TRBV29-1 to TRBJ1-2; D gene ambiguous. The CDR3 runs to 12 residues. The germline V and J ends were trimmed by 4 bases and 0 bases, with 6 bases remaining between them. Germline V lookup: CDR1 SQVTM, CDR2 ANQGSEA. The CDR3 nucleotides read TGCAGCGTTGGCTCAGCTAACTATGGCTACACCTTC. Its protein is CSVGSANYGYTF.

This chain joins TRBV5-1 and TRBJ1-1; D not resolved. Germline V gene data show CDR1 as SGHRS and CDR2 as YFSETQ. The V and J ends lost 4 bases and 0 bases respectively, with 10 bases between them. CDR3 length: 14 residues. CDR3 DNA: TGCGCCAGCAGCCCGACTCTTCTGAACACTGAAGCTTTCTTT. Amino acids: CASSPTLLNTEAFF. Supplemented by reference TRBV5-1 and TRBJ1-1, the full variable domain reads KAGVTQTPRYLIKTRGQQVTLSCSPISGHRSVSWYQQTPGQGLQFLFEYFSETQRNKGNFPGRFSGRQFSNSRSEMNVSTLELGDSALYLCASSPTLLNTEAFFGQGTRLTVV.

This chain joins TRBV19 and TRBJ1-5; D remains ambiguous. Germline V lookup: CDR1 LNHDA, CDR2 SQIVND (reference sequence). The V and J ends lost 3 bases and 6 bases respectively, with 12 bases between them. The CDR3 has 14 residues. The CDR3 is CASSIGQEGQPQHF. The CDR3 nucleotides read TGTGCCAGTAGTATCGGGCAGGAGGGTCAGCCCCAGCATTTT. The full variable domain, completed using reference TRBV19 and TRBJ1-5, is DGGITQSPKYLFRKEGQNVTLSCEQNLNHDAMYWYRQDPGQGLRLIYYSQIVNDFQKGDIAEGYSVSREKKESFPLTVTSAQKNPTAFYLCASSIGQEGQPQHFGDGTRLSIL.

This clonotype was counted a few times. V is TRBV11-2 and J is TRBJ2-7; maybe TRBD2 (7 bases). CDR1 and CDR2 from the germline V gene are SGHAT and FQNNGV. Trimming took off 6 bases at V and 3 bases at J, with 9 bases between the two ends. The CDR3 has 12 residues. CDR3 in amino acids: CASRGGHYEQYF. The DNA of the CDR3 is TGTGCCAGCAGGGGGGGGCACTACGAGCAGTACTTC.

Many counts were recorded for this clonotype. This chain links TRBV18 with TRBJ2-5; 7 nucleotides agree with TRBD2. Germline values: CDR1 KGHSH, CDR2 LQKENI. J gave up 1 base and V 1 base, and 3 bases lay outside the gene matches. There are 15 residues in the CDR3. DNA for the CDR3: TGTGCCAGCTCACCACTTAGGACTAGCCAAGAGACCCAGTACTTC. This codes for CASSPLRTSQETQYF. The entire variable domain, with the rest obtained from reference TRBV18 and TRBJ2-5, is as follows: NAGVMQNPRHLVRRRGQEARLRCSPMKGHSHVYWYRQLPEEGLKFMVYLQKENIIDESGMPKERFSAEFPKEGPSILRIQQVVRGDSAAYFCASSPLRTSQETQYFGPGTRLLVL.

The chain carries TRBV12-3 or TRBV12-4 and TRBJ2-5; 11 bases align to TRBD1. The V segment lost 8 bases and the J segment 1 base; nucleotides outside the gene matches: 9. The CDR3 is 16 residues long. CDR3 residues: CASHSGTGGFQETQYF. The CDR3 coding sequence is TGTGCCAGCCATTCCGGGACAGGGGGGTTCCAAGAGACCCAGTACTTC.

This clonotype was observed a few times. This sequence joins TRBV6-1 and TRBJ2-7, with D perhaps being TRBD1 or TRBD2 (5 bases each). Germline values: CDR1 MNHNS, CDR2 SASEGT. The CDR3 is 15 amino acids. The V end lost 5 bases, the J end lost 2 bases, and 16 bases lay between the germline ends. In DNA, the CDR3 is TGTGCCAGCAGTCCAACCCGGGGCTACGCCTACGAGCAGTACTTC. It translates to CASSPTRGYAYEQYF.

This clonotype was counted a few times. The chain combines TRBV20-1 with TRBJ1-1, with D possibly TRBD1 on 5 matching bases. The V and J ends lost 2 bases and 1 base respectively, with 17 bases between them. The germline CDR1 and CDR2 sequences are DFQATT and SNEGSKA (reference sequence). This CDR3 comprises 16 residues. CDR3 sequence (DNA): TGCAGTGCTAGAAACCCCCAGACAGCGCCGAACACTGAAGCTTTCTTT. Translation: CSARNPQTAPNTEAFF.

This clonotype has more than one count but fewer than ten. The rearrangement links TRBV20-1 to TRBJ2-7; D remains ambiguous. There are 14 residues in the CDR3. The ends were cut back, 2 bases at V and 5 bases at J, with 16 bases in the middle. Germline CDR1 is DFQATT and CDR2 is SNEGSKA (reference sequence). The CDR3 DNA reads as TGCAGTGCTAGAAAACAGTTTGGATGGGACGAGCAGTACTTC. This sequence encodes CSARKQFGWDEQYF.

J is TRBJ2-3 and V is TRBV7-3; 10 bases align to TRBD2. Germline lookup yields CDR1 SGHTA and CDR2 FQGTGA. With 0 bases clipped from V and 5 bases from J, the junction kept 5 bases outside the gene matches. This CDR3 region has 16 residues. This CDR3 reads CASSLTGLAMVDTQYF. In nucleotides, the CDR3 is TGTGCCAGCAGCTTAACGGGACTAGCGATGGTAGATACGCAGTATTTT.

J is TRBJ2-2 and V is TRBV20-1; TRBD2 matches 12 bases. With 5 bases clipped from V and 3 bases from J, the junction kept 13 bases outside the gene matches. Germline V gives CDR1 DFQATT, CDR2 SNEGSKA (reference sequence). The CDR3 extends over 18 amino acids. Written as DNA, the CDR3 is TGCAGTGCTTCTGATATGCGGCTAGCGGGAGGGTACACCGGGGAGCTGTTTTTT. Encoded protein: CSASDMRLAGGYTGELFF.

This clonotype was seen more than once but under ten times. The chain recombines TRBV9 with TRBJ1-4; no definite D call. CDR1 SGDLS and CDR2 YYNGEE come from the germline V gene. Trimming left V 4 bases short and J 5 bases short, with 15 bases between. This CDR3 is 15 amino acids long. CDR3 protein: CASSSSGRWNEKLFF. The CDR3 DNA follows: TGTGCCAGCAGCTCTAGCGGCAGGTGGAATGAAAAACTGTTTTTT.

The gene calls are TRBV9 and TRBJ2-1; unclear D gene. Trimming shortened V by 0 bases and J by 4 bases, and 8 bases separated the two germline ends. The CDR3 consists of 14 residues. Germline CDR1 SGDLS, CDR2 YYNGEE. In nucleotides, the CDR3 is TGTGCCAGCAGCGTAGCTCTTGGGTACAATGAGCAGTTCTTC. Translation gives CASSVALGYNEQFF.

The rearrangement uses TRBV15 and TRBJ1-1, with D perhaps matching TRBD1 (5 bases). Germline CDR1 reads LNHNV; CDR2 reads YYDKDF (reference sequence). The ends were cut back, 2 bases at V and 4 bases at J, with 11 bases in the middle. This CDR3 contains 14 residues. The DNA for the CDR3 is TGTGCCACCAGCAGACGGGGGGTCGCCACTGAAGCTTTCTTT. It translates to CATSRRGVATEAFF. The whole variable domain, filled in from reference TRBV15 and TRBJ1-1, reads DAMVIQNPRYQVTQFGKPVTLSCSQTLNHNVMYWYQQKSSQAPKLLFHYYDKDFNNEADTPDNFQSRRPNTSFCFLDIRSPGLGDTAMYLCATSRRGVATEAFFGQGTRLTVV.

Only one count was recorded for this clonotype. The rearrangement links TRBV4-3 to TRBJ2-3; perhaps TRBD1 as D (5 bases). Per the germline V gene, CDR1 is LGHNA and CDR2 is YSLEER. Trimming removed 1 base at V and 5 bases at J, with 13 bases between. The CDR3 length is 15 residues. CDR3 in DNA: TGCGCCAGCAGCCAAGTACCAGGGCGCGGAGATACGCAGTATTTT. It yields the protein CASSQVPGRGDTQYF.

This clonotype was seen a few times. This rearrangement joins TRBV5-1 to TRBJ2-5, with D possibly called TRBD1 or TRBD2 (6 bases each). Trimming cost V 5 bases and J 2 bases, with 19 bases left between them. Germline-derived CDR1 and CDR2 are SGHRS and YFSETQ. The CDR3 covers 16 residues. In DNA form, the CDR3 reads TGCGCCAGCAGACGCCAGATGGGGGGACAACAAGAGACCCAGTACTTC. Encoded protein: CASRRQMGGQQETQYF.

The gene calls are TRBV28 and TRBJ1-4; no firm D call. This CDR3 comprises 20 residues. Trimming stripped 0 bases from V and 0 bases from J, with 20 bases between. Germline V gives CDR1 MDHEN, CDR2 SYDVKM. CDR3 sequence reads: CASSLCSTRPALATNEKLFF. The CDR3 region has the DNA TGTGCCAGCAGTTTATGCAGCACAAGGCCAGCCCTTGCAACTAATGAAAAACTGTTTTTT. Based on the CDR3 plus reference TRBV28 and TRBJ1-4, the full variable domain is DVKVTQSSRYLVKRTGEKVFLECVQDMDHENMFWYRQDPGLGLRLIYFSYDVKMKEKGDIPEGYSVSREKKERFSLILESASTNQTSMYLCASSLCSTRPALATNEKLFFGSGTQLSVL.